Below are 16 T cell receptor beta chains sequenced from a single sample in a study of regulatory T cells in long-lasting Graves disease. HTBI primers from iRepertoire and Arm-PCR of CDR3 regions yielded the TCR beta libraries. TCRdb passed the multiplex PCR reads through MiXCR, listing each CDR3 protein once. The table has some 560,000 distinct CDR3 sequences, around 16% seen once. Specified time point: newly diagnosed GD, antithyroid drugs for less than 3 months. Researchers made the TCR library from RNA that was extracted from PBMCs. The sample was also reused in another study, on T cells in Graves' hyperthyroidism and ophthalmopathy.

This sample comprised peripheral blood mononuclear cells (PBMCs), obtained at new diagnosis, from a patient treated with antithyroid drugs. These receptors came from a woman aged 35 to 59 with Graves disease.

This clonotype was seen only a few times. The J gene is TRBJ2-2, the V gene TRBV6-1; D is unclear. The CDR3 runs to 13 residues. Germline V lookup: CDR1 MNHNS, CDR2 SASEGT. V was cut by 7 bases and J by 2 bases, with 8 bases left in between. CDR3 in DNA: TGTGCCAGCAAGCGACATAACACCGGGGAGCTGTTTTTT. Encoded protein: CASKRHNTGELFF.

In this sample, this clonotype turned up a few times. Given the absence of the conserved phenylalanine or tryptophan at the CDR3 end, a read error is likely. The chain combines TRBV6-1 with TRBJ1-1, with a possible D match to TRBD1 (6 bases). The CDR3 is 13 amino acids. V lost 6 bases and J lost 2, with 10 bases in between. Germline CDR1 MNHNS, CDR2 SASEGT. The CDR3 DNA is TGTGCCAGCAGCCCACAGGGAAACACTGAAGCTTTCCTT. It translates to CASSPQGNTEAFL.

This clonotype appeared many times. The J gene is TRBJ2-3, the V gene TRBV7-9, with D unclear. The DNA end is more similar to TRBJ2-1, so the J call may be wrong. The CDR3 covers 14 residues. Per the germline V gene, CDR1 is SEHNR and CDR2 is FQNEAQ (reference sequence). CDR3 DNA: TGTGCCAGCAGCTTAGATGGGCGGCGAGGACAGCAGTTCTTC. The encoded protein is CASSLDGRRGQQFF.

This clonotype was seen repeatedly, ten times or more. V gene TRBV6-1 combines with J gene TRBJ1-5; 7 nucleotides agree with TRBD1. The CDR3 has 13 residues. After removal of 10 bases from V and 4 bases from J, the junction contained 7 bases not matched to a gene. Per the germline V gene, CDR1 is MNHNS and CDR2 is SASEGT. CDR3 in amino acids: CATMGTDNQPQHF. DNA of the CDR3: TGTGCCACCATGGGGACAGATAATCAGCCCCAGCATTTT.

This chain connects TRBV5-1 to TRBJ2-2; no reliable D call. Germline lookup yields CDR1 SGHRS and CDR2 YFSETQ. The CDR3 is 15 amino acids. The ends were cut back, 2 bases at V and 1 base at J, with 9 bases in the middle. CDR3 sequence reads: CASSLSGKNTGELFF. The CDR3 DNA sequence: TGCGCCAGCAGCTTATCAGGAAAGAACACCGGGGAGCTGTTTTTT.

This clonotype was observed many times. The chain is built from TRBV12-3 or TRBV12-4 and TRBJ1-4, with TRBD1 matching 10 bases. The CDR3 has 14 amino acids. The V gene end was trimmed by 6 bases and the J gene end by 8 bases; junction bases not matched to a gene: 6. CDR3 sequence reads: CASRTGQGKEKLFF. CDR3 DNA: TGTGCCAGCAGGACGGGACAGGGGAAGGAAAAACTGTTTTTT.

V usage is TRBV28 and J usage is TRBJ2-1; D remains unclear. The germline V and J ends were trimmed by 6 bases and 0 bases, with 12 bases remaining between them. The CDR3 extends over 15 amino acids. Germline V gene data show CDR1 as MDHEN and CDR2 as SYDVKM. This CDR3 is CASRKDRTSYNEQFF. CDR3 bases: TGTGCCAGCAGAAAGGACCGGACCTCCTACAATGAGCAGTTCTTC. Using reference TRBV28 and TRBJ2-1 for the parts outside the CDR3, the full variable domain is DVKVTQSSRYLVKRTGEKVFLECVQDMDHENMFWYRQDPGLGLRLIYFSYDVKMKEKGDIPEGYSVSREKKERFSLILESASTNQTSMYLCASRKDRTSYNEQFFGPGTRLTVL.

This clonotype was found a few times. The V call is TRBV2, the J call TRBJ2-4, with D perhaps TRBD1 (6 bases). CDR3 length: 15 residues. Germline V CDR1 and CDR2: SNHLY, FYNNEI. V was trimmed by 7 bases and J by 7 bases, leaving 20 bases between them. As DNA, the CDR3 is TGTGCCAGCAAAGAAGACAGGTCGCTAGTGAACATTCAGTACTTC. This encodes CASKEDRSLVNIQYF.

This clonotype was recorded at least ten times. The chain couples TRBV15 to TRBJ1-4; 8 nucleotides match TRBD1. V was pared by 5 bases and J by 0 bases, with 14 bases of the junction left unmatched. The CDR3 totals 19 residues. CDR1 and CDR2 from the germline V gene are LNHNV and YYDKDF (reference sequence). The DNA of the CDR3 is TGTGCCACCAGCTGCCCAGACAGGGGATGGAGGACAACTAATGAAAAACTGTTTTTT. Translation gives CATSCPDRGWRTTNEKLFF.

A few counts support this clonotype. The chain links TRBV25-1 to TRBJ2-2; TRBD2 might be the D (6 bases). From germline, CDR1 is MGHDK and CDR2 SYGVNS. This CDR3 has 15 amino acids. Between the trimmed V and J ends, which lost 8 bases and 7 bases, there was a span of 20 bases. In nucleotides, the CDR3 is TGTGCCAGCCTGGCAGCAGGGAGGAGCGGCGGGGAGCTGTTTTTT. It is translated as CASLAAGRSGGELFF. Filled out from reference TRBV25-1 and TRBJ2-2, the complete variable domain reads EADIYQTPRYLVIGTGKKITLECSQTMGHDKMYWYQQDPGMELHLIHYSYGVNSTEKGDLSSESTVSRIRTEHFPLTLESARPSHTSQYLCASLAAGRSGGELFFGEGSRLTVL.

This clonotype was recorded a few times. The chain couples TRBV5-4 to TRBJ1-1; no definite D call. CDR3 length: 15 amino acids. Germline loops: CDR1 SGHNT, CDR2 YYREEE (reference sequence). Trimming removed 0 bases at V and 4 bases at J, with 13 bases between. The CDR3 loop reads CASSLAGQAGTEAFF. The CDR3 DNA is TGTGCCAGCAGCTTGGCCGGCCAGGCGGGCACTGAAGCTTTCTTT. The variable domain in full, with the rest retrieved from reference TRBV5-4 and TRBJ1-1, is ETGVTQSPTHLIKTRGQQVTLRCSSQSGHNTVSWYQQALGQGPQFIFQYYREEENGRGNFPPRFSGLQFPNYSSELNVNALELDDSALYLCASSLAGQAGTEAFFGQGTRLTVV.

In its sample, this clonotype was seen a few times. This rearrangement joins TRBV5-1 to TRBJ2-5, with D possibly called TRBD1 or TRBD2 (6 bases each). V lost 4 bases to trimming and J lost 5 bases, with 15 bases between them. Germline values: CDR1 SGHRS, CDR2 YFSETQ. The CDR3 is 14 amino acids. CDR3 sequence: CASSPRGATETQYF. CDR3 DNA: TGCGCCAGCAGCCCTAGGGGGGCAACGGAGACCCAGTACTTC.

At least ten counts were recorded for this clonotype. The rearrangement uses TRBV7-2 and TRBJ2-7, with 8 bases lining up with TRBD2. Germline V CDR1 and CDR2: SGHTA, FQGNSA. V was pared by 1 base and J by 0 bases, with 5 bases of the junction left unmatched. The CDR3 runs to 16 residues. CDR3 region: CASSLGPAGDSYEQYF. The DNA of the CDR3 is TGTGCCAGCAGCTTAGGGCCAGCGGGGGACTCCTACGAGCAGTACTTC.

This clonotype was picked up a small number of times. The CDR3 DNA sequence: TGTGCCAGCAGCCTCAGGGGACGGATCACTGAAGCTTTCTTT. Amino acids: CASSLRGRITEAFF. The chain couples TRBV9 to TRBJ1-1; TRBD1 might be the D (6 bases). The CDR3 sequence is 14 residues long. From germline, CDR1 is SGDLS and CDR2 YYNGEE. Trimming took off 4 bases at V and 4 bases at J, with 14 bases between the two ends. The full variable domain, in which reference TRBV9 and TRBJ1-1 provide the parts outside the CDR3, is DSGVTQTPKHLITATGQRVTLRCSPRSGDLSVYWYQQSLDQGLQFLIQYYNGEERAKGNILERFSAQQFPDLHSELNLSSLELGDSALYFCASSLRGRITEAFFGQGTRLTVV.

The CDR3 DNA reads TGTGCCAGCAGCTACGGGTTGTCTCCAGTCGAGATTTATGGCTACACCTTC. Translating gives CASSYGLSPVEIYGYTF. This chain links TRBV7-6 with TRBJ1-2; no clear D gene. This CDR3 is 17 amino acids long. Trimming removed 4 bases at V and 5 bases at J, with 23 bases between. The V gene's germline CDR1 is SGHVS and CDR2 FNYEAQ.

This clonotype has ten or more counts. The CDR3 sequence: CASRTDRAPDTQYF. In nucleotides, the CDR3 is TGTGCCAGCAGGACTGACAGGGCCCCAGATACGCAGTATTTT. The chain uses TRBV11-2 and TRBJ2-3, with TRBD1 matching 7 bases. The CDR3 is made up of 14 amino acids. The trim removed 6 bases at V and 4 bases at J, leaving 7 bases unmatched. The V gene's germline CDR1 is SGHAT and CDR2 FQNNGV.